This entry concerns a single T cell receptor (beta chain). Its antigen remains unknown. The sample comes from a study of molecular identifiers for immune sequencing clone quantification. Study-wide results and limits: Shared barcodes on identical TCR molecules could underestimate the sizes of highly expanded clones. Spiked-in Jurkat TCR RNA corresponding to one cell was reported as detectable against 750,000 to 1,000,000 naive cells.

Between roughly 20,000 and 1,100,000 sorted cells, with 10%, 30% or 50% RNA, yielded naive CD8 libraries. The V and J ends lost 3 bases and 11 bases, in that order; junction bases with no gene match: 3. The CDR3 runs to 14 residues. Germline-derived CDR1 and CDR2 are KGHSH and LQKENI. The use of previously described methods and listed TCR primers produced the bulk TCR libraries. One entry per CDR3 protein results from TCRdb running MiXCR on the PCR reads. Among some 100,000 distinct CDR3 sequences listed, roughly a third were seen once. V is TRBV18 and J is TRBJ2-3; 15 nucleotides match TRBD2. The source is a human donor in good health. Some libraries in this study had Jurkat cell RNA spiked in. The material sequenced was naive CD8+ T cells from blood, with Jurkat cell RNA spiked in. Subset given: FACS-sorted CD8+CD4-CCR7+CD45RA+ naive T cells. CDR3 in amino acids: CASSPGLAGGEQYF. The DNA for the CDR3 is TGTGCCAGCTCACCGGGACTAGCGGGAGGTGAGCAGTATTTT.